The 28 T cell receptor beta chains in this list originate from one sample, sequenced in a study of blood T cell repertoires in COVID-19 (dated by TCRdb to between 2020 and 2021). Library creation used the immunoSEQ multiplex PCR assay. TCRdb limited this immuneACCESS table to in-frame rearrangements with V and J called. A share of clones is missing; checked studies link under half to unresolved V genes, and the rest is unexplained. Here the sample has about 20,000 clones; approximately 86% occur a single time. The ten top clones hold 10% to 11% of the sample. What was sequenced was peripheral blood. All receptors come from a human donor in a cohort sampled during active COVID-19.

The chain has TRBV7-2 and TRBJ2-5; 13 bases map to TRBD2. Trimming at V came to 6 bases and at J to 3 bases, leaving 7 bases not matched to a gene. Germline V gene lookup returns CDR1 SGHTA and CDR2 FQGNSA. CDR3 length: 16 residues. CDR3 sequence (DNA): TGTGCCAGCAGACTTAGACTAGCGGGAGGAGAAGAGACCCAGTACTTC. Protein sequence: CASRLRLAGGEETQYF.

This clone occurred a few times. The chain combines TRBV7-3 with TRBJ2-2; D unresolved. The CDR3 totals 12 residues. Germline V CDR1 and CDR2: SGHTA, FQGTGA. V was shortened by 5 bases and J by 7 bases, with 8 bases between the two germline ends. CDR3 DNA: TGTGCCAGCAGCCTCAACGGCGGGGAGCTGTTTTTT. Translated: CASSLNGGELFF.

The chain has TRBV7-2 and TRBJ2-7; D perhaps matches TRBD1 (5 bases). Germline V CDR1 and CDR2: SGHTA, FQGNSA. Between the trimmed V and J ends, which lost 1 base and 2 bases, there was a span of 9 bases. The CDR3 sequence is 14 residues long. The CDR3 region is CASSLGGGTYEQYF. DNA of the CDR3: TGTGCCAGCAGCTTAGGGGGCGGTACCTACGAGCAGTACTTC.

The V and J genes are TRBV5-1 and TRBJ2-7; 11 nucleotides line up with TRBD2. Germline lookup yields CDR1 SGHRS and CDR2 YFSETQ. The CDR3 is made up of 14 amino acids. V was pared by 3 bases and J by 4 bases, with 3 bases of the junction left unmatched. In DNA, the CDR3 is TGCGCCAGCAGCTCAGGGACTAGCGGTTACGAGCAGTACTTC. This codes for CASSSGTSGYEQYF.

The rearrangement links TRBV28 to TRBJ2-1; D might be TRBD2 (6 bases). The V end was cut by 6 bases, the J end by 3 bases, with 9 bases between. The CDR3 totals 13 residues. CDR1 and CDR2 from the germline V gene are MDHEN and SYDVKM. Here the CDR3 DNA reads TGTGCCAGCAGGCCCGGGAGCTACAATGAGCAGTTCTTC. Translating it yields CASRPGSYNEQFF.

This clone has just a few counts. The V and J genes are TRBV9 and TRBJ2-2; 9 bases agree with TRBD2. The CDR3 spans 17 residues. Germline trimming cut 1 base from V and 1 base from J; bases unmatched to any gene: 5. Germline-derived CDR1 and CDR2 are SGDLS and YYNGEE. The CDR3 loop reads CASSVRGSGRNTGELFF. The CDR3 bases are TGTGCCAGCAGCGTACGTGGTAGCGGGAGGAACACCGGGGAGCTGTTTTTT.

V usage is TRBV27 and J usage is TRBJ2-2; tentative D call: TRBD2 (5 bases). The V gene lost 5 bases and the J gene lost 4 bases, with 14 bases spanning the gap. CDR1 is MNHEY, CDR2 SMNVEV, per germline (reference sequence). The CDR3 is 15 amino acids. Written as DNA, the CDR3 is TGTGCCAGCAGTGAGGAGGACCCCAGCACCGGGGAGCTGTTTTTT. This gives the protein CASSEEDPSTGELFF.

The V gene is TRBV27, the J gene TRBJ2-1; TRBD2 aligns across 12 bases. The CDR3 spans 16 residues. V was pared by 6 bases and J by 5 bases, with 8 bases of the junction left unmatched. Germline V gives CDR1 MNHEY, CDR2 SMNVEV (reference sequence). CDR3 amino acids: CASSTGRLAGDNEQFF. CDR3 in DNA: TGTGCCAGCAGCACGGGGCGACTAGCGGGAGACAATGAGCAGTTCTTC.

The CDR3 sequence is CASSGGTVPYEQYF. The CDR3 DNA follows: TGTGCCAGTAGTGGGGGGACAGTCCCCTACGAGCAGTACTTC. The J gene is TRBJ2-7, the V gene TRBV19, with D maybe TRBD1 (7 bases). The CDR3 is 14 residues long. Germline V CDR1 and CDR2: LNHDA, SQIVND (reference sequence). V was cut by 5 bases and J by 2 bases, with 13 bases left in between. Full variable domain (missing parts from reference TRBV19 and TRBJ2-7): DGGITQSPKYLFRKEGQNVTLSCEQNLNHDAMYWYRQDPGQGLRLIYYSQIVNDFQKGDIAEGYSVSREKKESFPLTVTSAQKNPTAFYLCASSGGTVPYEQYFGPGTRLTVT.

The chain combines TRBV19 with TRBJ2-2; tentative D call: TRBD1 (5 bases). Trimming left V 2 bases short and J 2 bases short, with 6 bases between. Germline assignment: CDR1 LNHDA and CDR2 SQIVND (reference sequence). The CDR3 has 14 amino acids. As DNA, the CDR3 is TGTGCCAGTAGTATACAGGGAAACACCGGGGAGCTGTTTTTT. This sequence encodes CASSIQGNTGELFF.

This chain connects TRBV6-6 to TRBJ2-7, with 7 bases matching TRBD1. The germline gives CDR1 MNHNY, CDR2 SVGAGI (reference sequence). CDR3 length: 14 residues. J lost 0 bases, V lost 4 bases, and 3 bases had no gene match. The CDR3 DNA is TGTGCCAGCAGTTCGACAGGGAGCTCCTACGAGCAGTACTTC. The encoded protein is CASSSTGSSYEQYF.

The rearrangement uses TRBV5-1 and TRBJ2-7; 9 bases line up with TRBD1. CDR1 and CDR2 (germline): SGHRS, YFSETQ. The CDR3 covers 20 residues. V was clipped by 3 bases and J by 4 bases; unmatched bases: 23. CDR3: CASSWKETGSGTGIAYEQYF. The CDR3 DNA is TGCGCCAGCAGCTGGAAGGAGACTGGGAGCGGGACAGGGATCGCGTACGAGCAGTACTTC.

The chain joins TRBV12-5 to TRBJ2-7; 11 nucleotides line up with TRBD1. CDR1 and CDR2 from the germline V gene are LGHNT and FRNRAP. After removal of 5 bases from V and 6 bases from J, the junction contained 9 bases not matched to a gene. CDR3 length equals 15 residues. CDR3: CASGPPGQGALEQYF. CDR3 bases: TGTGCTAGTGGTCCCCCAGGACAGGGGGCACTCGAGCAGTACTTC.

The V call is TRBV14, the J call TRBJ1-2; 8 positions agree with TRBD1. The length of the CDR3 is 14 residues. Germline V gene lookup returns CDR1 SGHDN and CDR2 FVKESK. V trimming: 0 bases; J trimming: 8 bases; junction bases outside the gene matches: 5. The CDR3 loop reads CASSQDRGLGGYTF. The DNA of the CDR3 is TGTGCCAGCAGCCAAGACAGGGGGCTAGGAGGCTACACCTTC.

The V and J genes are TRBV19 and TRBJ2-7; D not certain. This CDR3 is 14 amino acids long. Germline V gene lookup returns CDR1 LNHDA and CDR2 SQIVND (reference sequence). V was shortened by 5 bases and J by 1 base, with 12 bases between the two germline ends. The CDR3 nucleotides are TGTGCCAGTAGTTCCCACCGTCAGTCCTACGAGCAGTACTTC. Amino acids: CASSSHRQSYEQYF.

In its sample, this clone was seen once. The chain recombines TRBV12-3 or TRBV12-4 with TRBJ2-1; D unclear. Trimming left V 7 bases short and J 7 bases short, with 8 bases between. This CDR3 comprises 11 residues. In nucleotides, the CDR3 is TGTGCCAGCACCTTTCGGAATGAGCAGTTCTTC. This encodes CASTFRNEQFF.

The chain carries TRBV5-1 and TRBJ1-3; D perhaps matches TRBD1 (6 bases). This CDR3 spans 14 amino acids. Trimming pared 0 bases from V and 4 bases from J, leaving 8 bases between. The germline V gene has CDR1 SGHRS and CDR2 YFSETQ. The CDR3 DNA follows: TGCGCCAGCAGCTTGGAGACAGGCGGAAACACCATATATTTT. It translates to CASSLETGGNTIYF.

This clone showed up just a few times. Written as DNA, the CDR3 is TGTGCCAGCAGCATCCCGCGACGGGGACTAGCGGGATTTGGGGAGCAGTTCTTC. Translated, it gives CASSIPRRGLAGFGEQFF. The chain carries TRBV7-2 and TRBJ2-1; 13 bases are a match to TRBD2. This CDR3 contains 18 residues. From germline, CDR1 is SGHTA and CDR2 FQGNSA. J lost 10 bases, V lost 5 bases, and 17 bases had no gene match.

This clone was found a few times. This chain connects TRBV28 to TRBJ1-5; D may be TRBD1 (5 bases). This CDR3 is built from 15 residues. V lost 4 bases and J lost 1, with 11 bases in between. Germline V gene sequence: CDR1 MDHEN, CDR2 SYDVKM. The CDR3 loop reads CASSWGSSSNQPQHF. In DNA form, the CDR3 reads TGTGCCAGCAGTTGGGGCAGTTCGAGCAATCAGCCCCAGCATTTT.

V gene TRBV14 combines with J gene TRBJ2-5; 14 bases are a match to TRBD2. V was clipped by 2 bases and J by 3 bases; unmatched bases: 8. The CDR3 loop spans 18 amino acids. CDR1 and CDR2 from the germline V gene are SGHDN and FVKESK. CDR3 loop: CASSQLPGTSGGKETQYF. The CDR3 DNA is TGTGCCAGCAGCCAACTTCCCGGGACTAGCGGGGGTAAAGAGACCCAGTACTTC. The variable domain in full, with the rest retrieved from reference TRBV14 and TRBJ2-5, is EAGVTQFPSHSVIEKGQTVTLRCDPISGHDNLYWYRRVMGKEIKFLLHFVKESKQDESGMPNNRFLAERTGGTYSTLKVQPAELEDSGVYFCASSQLPGTSGGKETQYFGPGTRLLVL.

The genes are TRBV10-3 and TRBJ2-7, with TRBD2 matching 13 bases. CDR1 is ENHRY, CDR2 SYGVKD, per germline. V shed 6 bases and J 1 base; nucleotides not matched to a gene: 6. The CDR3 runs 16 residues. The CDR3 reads CAIRSTSGRSSYEQYF. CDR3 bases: TGTGCCATCAGGTCGACTAGCGGGAGGAGTTCCTACGAGCAGTACTTC.

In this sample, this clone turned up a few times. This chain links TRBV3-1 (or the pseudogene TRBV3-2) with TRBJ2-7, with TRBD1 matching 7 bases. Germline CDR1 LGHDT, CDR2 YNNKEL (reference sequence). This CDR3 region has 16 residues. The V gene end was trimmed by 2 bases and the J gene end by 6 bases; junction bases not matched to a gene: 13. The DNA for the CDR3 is TGTGCCAGCAGCCAACGACAGGGCTTCGGCTCGGGCGAGCAGTACTTC. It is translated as CASSQRQGFGSGEQYF.

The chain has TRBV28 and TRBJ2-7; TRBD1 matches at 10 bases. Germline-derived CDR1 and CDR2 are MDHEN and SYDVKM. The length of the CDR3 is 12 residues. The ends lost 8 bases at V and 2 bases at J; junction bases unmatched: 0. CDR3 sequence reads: CASGTGAYEQYF. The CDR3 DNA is TGTGCCAGCGGGACAGGGGCCTACGAGCAGTACTTC.

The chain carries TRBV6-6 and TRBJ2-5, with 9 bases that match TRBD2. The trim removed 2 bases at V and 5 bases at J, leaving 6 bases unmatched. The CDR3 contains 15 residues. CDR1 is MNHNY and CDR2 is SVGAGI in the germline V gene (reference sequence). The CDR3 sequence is CASSYRDSGGETQYF. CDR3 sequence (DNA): TGTGCCAGCAGTTACAGGGACAGCGGGGGGGAGACCCAGTACTTC.

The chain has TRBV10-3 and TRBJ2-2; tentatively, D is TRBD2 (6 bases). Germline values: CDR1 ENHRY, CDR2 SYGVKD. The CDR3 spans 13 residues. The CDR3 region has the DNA TGTGCGTCGGGAGATAGGGCCCCCGGGGAGCTGTTTTTT. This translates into CASGDRAPGELFF.

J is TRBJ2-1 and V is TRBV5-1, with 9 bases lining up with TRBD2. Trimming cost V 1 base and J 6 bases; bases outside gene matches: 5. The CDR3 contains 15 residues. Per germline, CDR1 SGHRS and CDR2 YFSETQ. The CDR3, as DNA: TGCGCCAGCAGCTTGTGGGCTAGCGGGACCAATGAGCAGTTCTTC. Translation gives CASSLWASGTNEQFF.

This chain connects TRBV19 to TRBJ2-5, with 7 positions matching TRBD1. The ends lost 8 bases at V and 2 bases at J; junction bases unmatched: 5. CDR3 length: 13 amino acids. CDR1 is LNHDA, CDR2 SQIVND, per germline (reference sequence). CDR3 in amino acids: CASAQTGQETQYF. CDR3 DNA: TGTGCCAGTGCTCAGACAGGGCAAGAGACCCAGTACTTC.

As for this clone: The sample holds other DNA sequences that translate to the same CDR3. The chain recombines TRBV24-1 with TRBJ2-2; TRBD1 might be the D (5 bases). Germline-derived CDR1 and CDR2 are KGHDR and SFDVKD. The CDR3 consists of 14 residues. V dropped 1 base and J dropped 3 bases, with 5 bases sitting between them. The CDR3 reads CATSDFRDTGELFF. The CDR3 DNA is TGTGCCACCAGTGATTTCAGGGACACCGGGGAGCTGTTTTTT.